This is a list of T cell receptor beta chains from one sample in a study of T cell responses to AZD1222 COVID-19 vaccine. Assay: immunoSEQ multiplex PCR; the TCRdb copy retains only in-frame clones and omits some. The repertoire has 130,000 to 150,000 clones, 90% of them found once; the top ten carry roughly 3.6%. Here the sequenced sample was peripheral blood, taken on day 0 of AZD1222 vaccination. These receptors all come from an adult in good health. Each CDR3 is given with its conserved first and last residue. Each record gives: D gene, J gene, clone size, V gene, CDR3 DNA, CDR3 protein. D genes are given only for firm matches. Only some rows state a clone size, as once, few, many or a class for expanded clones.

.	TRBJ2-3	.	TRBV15	TGTGCCACCAGCAGAGTGGGAGGAGCGATTATCACAGATACGCAGTATTTT	CATSRVGGAIITDTQYF
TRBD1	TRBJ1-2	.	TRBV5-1	TGCGCCAGCAGCTTGGATGGACAGGGCCGAGGGAACTATGGCTACACCTTC	CASSLDGQGRGNYGYTF
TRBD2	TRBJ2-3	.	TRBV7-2	TGTGCCAGCAAGCTAGCGGGATGGCCAGATACGCAGTATTTT	CASKLAGWPDTQYF
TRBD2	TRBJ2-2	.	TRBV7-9	TGTGCCAGCAGCTTCGCGGGAGAGGAAACCGGGGAGCTGTTTTTT	CASSFAGEETGELFF
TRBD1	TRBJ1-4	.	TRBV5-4	TGTGCCAGCAGCTTCAGGGGGCAAGGGGCAACTAATGAAAAACTGTTTTTT	CASSFRGQGATNEKLFF
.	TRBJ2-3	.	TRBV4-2	TGTGCCAGCAGCCCCCAGGATGGGACATCCGGGACTCTCACAGATACGCAGTATTTT	CASSPQDGTSGTLTDTQYF
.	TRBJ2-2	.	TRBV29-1	TGCAGCGTTCCTCGGCCTACGAACACCGGGGAGCTGTTTTTT	CSVPRPTNTGELFF
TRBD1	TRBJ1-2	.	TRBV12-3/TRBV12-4	TGTGCCAGCAGTCCGGACAGGGTCTATGGCTACACCTTC	CASSPDRVYGYTF
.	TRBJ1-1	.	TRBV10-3	TGTGCCATCAGTGAGTCGGGCCGGAAAAACACTGAAGCTTTCTTT	CAISESGRKNTEAFF
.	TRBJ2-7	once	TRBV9	TGTGCCAGCAGCGTAGCCCTTGGGGGATACGAGCAGTACTTC	CASSVALGGYEQYF
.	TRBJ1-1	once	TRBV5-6	TGTGCCAGCAGCTTGGAGCGCCTCACTGAAGCTTTCTTT	CASSLERLTEAFF
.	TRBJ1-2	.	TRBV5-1	TGCGCCAGCAGCTCATCCGGGACGGCAGCTAACTATGGCTACACCTTC	CASSSSGTAANYGYTF
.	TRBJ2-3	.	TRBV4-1	TGCGCCAGCAGCCAAACCCATAAGCGTGCAGATACGCAGTATTTT	CASSQTHKRADTQYF
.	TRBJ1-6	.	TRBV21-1	TGTGCCAGCAGCAAAGGTTCATGCGGGACAAAACAATTCATTTCACCCCTCCACTTT	CASSKGSCGTKQFISPLHF
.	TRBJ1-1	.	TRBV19	TGTGCCAGTAGTATAAGGGACCTCATGAACACTGAAGCTTTCTTT	CASSIRDLMNTEAFF
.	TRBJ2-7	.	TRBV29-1	TGCAGCGTTGTCTGGACGGCGCTGGGGGAGCAGTACTTC	CSVVWTALGEQYF
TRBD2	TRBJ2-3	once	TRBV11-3	TGTGCCAGCAGCTTTTTCCTAACCTTAGCGGGAGGGCCGGGCACAGATACGCAGTATTTT	CASSFFLTLAGGPGTDTQYF
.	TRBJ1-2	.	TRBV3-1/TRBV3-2	TGTGCCAGCAGCCAAGGCCAGGGTTCAGGGGCCTATGGCTACACCTTC	CASSQGQGSGAYGYTF
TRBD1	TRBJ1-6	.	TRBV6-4	TGTGCCAGTGGACAGGCTTTTGACTCACCCCTCCACTTT	CASGQAFDSPLHF
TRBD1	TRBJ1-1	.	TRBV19	TGTGCCAGTAGTATCTCAGGGGGCCGGACTGAAGCTTTCTTT	CASSISGGRTEAFF
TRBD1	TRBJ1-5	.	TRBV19	TGTGCCAGTATTAGGACAGGGTTATCGAGCAATCAGCCCCAGCATTTT	CASIRTGLSSNQPQHF
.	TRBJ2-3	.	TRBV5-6	TGTGCCAGCAGCCCCAGGAGTAAGAGCACAGATACGCAGTATTTT	CASSPRSKSTDTQYF
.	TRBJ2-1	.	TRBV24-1	TGTGCCACCACCAGATCAGGGGACAATGAGCAGTTCTTC	CATTRSGDNEQFF
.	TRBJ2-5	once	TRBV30	TGTGCCTGGAGTCCCTCGGAGACCCAGTACTTC	CAWSPSETQYF
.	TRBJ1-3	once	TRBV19	TGTGCCAGTAGTATTTCCGGGGTCTCTGGAAACACCATATATTTT	CASSISGVSGNTIYF
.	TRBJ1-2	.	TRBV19	TGTGCCAGTAGTATCGGGGGCTTTAACTATGGCTACACCTTC	CASSIGGFNYGYTF
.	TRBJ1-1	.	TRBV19	TGTGCCAGTAGTATAGATCGAAGAAGGAACACTGAAGCTTTCTTT	CASSIDRRRNTEAFF
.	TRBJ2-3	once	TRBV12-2	TGTGCAAGTCGTGGGACTAGCGGAAGGGGGGGCACAGATACGCAGTATTTT	CASRGTSGRGGTDTQYF
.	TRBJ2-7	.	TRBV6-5	TGTGCCAGCAGCTCCTTAACCTACGAGCAGTACTTC	CASSSLTYEQYF
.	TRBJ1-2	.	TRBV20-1	TGCAGTGCGCGCGAGGGGGGGCCCCACACCTTC	CSAREGGPHTF
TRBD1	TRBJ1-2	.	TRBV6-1	TGTGCCAGCAGTGAAGCCCCAGGGGGCGGGTATGGCTACACCTTC	CASSEAPGGGYGYTF
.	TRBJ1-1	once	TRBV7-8	TGTGCCAGCAGCTTTGGTTTGAACACTGAAGCTTTCTTT	CASSFGLNTEAFF
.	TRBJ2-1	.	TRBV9	TGTGCCAGCAGCGTAGAGGGTTTCGGCGGACTGACGAATGAGCAGTTCTTC	CASSVEGFGGLTNEQFF
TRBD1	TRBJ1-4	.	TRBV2	TGTGCCAGCGAAAACAGGGGAACTAATGAAAAACTGTTTTTT	CASENRGTNEKLFF